The source of this T cell receptor beta chain is a study of CD8 T cells in ankylosing spondylitis. General study findings and limits: Some motif variants were previously reported in reactive arthritis synovial fluid and blood. There was a TCR beta motif, made of roughly eight highly homologous variants, that appeared characteristic of ankylosing spondylitis blood. Reportedly, disease-linked clones are significantly enriched in ankylosing spondylitis patients' matched synovial fluid.

Researchers built TCR beta libraries using quantitative 5'-RACE with molecular barcodes. TCRdb re-called the 5' RACE reads through MiXCR, storing one row per CDR3 protein. The sample records some 340,000 distinct CDR3 sequences, approximately 15% being singletons. Germline CDR1 reads DFQATT; CDR2 reads SNEGSKA (reference sequence). CDR3 size: 11 residues. V was clipped by 0 bases and J by 8 bases, with 4 bases between them. To note about this clonotype: Its specificity is unknown.

The chain couples TRBV20-1 to TRBJ2-2, with D uncertain. This receptor was obtained from a male donor with ankylosing spondylitis or in good health (not recorded which). Sequencing used blood, either unsorted or a sorted T cell fraction (not recorded which). The CDR3 is CSARDGGELFF. The DNA of the CDR3 is TGCAGTGCTAGAGATGGGGGGGAGCTGTTTTTT.